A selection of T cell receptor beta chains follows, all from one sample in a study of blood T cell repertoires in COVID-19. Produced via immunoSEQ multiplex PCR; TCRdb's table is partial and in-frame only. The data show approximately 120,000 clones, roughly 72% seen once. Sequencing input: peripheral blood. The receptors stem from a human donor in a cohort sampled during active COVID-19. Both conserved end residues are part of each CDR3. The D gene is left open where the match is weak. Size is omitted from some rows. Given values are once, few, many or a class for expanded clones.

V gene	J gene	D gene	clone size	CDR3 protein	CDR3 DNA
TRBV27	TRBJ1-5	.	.	CASSPQSGNQPQHF	TGTGCCAGCAGTCCCCAATCGGGCAATCAGCCCCAGCATTTT
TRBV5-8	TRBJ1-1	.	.	CASSLETQEAFF	TGTGCCAGCAGCTTGGAAACACAAGAAGCTTTCTTT
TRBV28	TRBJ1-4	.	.	CASSSEDSATNEKLFF	TGTGCCAGCAGCTCTGAAGACTCAGCAACTAATGAAAAACTGTTTTTT
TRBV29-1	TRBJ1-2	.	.	CSVEDLGRGYGYTF	TGCAGCGTTGAAGATCTGGGCAGGGGCTATGGCTACACCTTC
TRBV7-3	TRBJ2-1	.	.	CASSLSGSSYNEQFF	TGTGCCAGCAGCTTAAGCGGTAGCTCCTACAATGAGCAGTTCTTC
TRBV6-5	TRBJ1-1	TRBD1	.	CASSYSTQGRTEAFF	TGTGCCAGCAGTTACTCGACACAGGGGAGGACTGAAGCTTTCTTT
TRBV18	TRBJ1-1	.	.	CASSPDRLTTEAFF	TGTGCCAGCTCACCCGACAGGCTTACCACTGAAGCTTTCTTT
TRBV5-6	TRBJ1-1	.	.	CASSLAWNTEAFF	TGTGCCAGCAGCTTGGCGTGGAACACTGAAGCTTTCTTT
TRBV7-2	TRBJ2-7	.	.	CASSYDRLAYEQYF	TGTGCCAGCAGCTACGACAGACTAGCCTACGAGCAGTACTTC
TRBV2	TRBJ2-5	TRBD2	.	CASSGTSSYISQETQYF	TGTGCCAGCAGTGGGACTAGCTCCTACATAAGCCAAGAGACCCAGTACTTC
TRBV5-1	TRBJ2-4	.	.	CASSQGEAKNIQYF	TGCGCCAGCAGCCAGGGTGAAGCCAAAAACATTCAGTACTTC
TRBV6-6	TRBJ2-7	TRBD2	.	CASRTGTSSYEQYF	TGTGCCAGCAGAACCGGGACTAGCTCCTACGAGCAGTACTTC
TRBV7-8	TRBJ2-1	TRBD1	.	CASSPLVTGGSYNEQFF	TGTGCCAGCAGCCCTCTGGTTACAGGGGGGTCCTACAATGAGCAGTTCTTC
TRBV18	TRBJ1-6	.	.	CASSPNHSYNSPLHF	TGTGCCAGCTCACCTAACCACAGCTATAATTCACCCCTCCACTTT
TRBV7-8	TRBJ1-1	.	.	CASSLGGSASTEAFF	TGTGCCAGCAGCTTAGGGGGCAGTGCGAGCACTGAAGCTTTCTTT
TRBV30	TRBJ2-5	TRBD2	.	CAWSPGLAGGLETQYF	TGTGCCTGGAGTCCCGGACTAGCGGGGGGTCTTGAGACCCAGTACTTC
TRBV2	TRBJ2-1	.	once	CASSPPRGSYNEQFF	TGTGCCAGCAGTCCTCCTAGGGGCTCCTACAATGAGCAGTTCTTC
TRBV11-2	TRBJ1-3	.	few	CASSPGDSGMVDTIYF	TGTGCCAGCAGCCCGGGGGACTCAGGGATGGTGGACACCATATATTTT
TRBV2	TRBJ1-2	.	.	CASPYGADFYGYTF	TGTGCCAGCCCGTATGGGGCGGATTTCTATGGCTACACCTTC
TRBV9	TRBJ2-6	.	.	CASSVESSGANVLTF	TGTGCCAGCAGCGTAGAGAGCTCTGGGGCCAACGTCCTGACTTTC
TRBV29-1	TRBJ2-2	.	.	CSVEEPRGTGELFF	TGCAGCGTTGAGGAGCCCCGGGGCACCGGGGAGCTGTTTTTT
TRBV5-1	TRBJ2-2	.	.	CASSLGGTGELFF	TGCGCCAGCAGCCTCGGGGGAACCGGGGAGCTGTTTTTT
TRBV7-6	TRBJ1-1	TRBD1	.	CASSIRTGANTEAFF	TGTGCCAGCAGCATAAGGACAGGCGCGAACACTGAAGCTTTCTTT
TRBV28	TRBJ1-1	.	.	CASSADAYPNTEAFF	TGTGCCAGCAGTGCGGATGCTTATCCGAACACTGAAGCTTTCTTT
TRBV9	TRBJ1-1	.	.	CASSVVGGNTEAFF	TGTGCCAGCAGCGTAGTCGGCGGAAACACTGAAGCTTTCTTT
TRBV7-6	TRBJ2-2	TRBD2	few	CASSSGGTGELFF	TGTGCCAGCAGCTCGGGGGGGACCGGGGAGCTGTTTTTT
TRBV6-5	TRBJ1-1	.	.	CASSYSSRVGTEAFF	TGTGCCAGCAGTTACTCGAGCAGGGTAGGGACTGAAGCTTTCTTT
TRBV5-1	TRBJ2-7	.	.	CASRWGEVAYEQYF	TGCGCCAGCAGGTGGGGGGAAGTGGCATACGAGCAGTACTTC
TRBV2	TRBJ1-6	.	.	CASRDRLSSYNSPLHF	TGTGCCAGCAGGGACAGATTGAGCTCCTATAATTCACCCCTCCACTTT
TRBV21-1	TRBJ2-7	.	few	CASSNPSPDRNYEQYF	TGTGCCAGCAGCAACCCATCCCCCGACAGAAACTACGAGCAGTACTTC
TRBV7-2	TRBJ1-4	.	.	CASSLVGGANEKLFF	TGTGCCAGCAGCTTAGTAGGAGGGGCTAATGAAAAACTGTTTTTT
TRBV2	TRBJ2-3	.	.	CASTPRLNTDTQYF	TGTGCCAGCACCCCCCGTCTAAACACAGATACGCAGTATTTT
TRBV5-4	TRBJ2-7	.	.	CASSAPGAANLQGEQYF	TGTGCCAGCAGCGCACCTGGGGCCGCTAACCTCCAAGGCGAGCAGTACTTC
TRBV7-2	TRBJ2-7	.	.	CASSSPGSLEQYF	TGTGCCAGCAGCTCCCCGGGGTCCCTCGAGCAGTACTTC
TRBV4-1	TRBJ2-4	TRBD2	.	CASSQPGLGSKNIQYF	TGCGCCAGCAGCCAACCGGGACTAGGTAGCAAAAACATTCAGTACTTC
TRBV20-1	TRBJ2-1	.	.	CSARDRNEQFF	TGCAGTGCTAGAGATCGGAATGAGCAGTTCTTC
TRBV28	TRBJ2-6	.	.	CASRSPMGNSGANVLTF	TGTGCCAGCAGGTCGCCTATGGGCAACTCTGGGGCCAACGTCCTGACTTTC
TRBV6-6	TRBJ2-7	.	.	CASSSTGQSSYEQYF	TGTGCCAGCAGTTCGACAGGTCAGAGCTCCTACGAGCAGTACTTC
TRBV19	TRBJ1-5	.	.	CASSIDRSNQPQHF	TGTGCCAGTAGTATTGACAGGAGTAATCAGCCCCAGCATTTT
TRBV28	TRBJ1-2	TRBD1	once	CASSLEGTGGLYGYTF	TGTGCCAGCAGTTTGGAGGGGACAGGGGGCCTCTATGGCTACACCTTC
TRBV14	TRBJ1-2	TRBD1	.	CASSQGQSYGYTF	TGTGCCAGCAGCCAGGGACAGAGTTATGGCTACACCTTC
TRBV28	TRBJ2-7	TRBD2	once	CASSPFGRASGDYEQYF	TGTGCCAGCAGTCCCTTCGGGAGGGCTAGCGGGGATTACGAGCAGTACTTC
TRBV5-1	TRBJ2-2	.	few	CASSPPQGNTGELFF	TGCGCCAGCAGCCCCCCACAGGGGAACACCGGGGAGCTGTTTTTT
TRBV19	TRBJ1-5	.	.	CASSIGWEDQPQHF	TGTGCCAGTAGTATAGGATGGGAGGATCAGCCCCAGCATTTT
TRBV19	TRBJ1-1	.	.	CATRWNTEAFF	TGTGCCACCCGGTGGAACACTGAAGCTTTCTTT